The rows below give T cell receptor beta chains drawn from one sample of a study of blood T cell repertoires in COVID-19. Data came from immunoSEQ multiplex PCR; TCRdb stores just in-frame clones and leaves some out. The table has more than 95,000 clones, around 86% seen once. Sequenced: peripheral blood. The receptors derive from a man over 45 with acute or convalescent COVID-19. Each CDR3 is given without its conserved first and last residue.

v_call | cdr3_aa
TRBV7-9 | ASGGQNTEAF
TRBV18 | ASSPLAYEQY
TRBV13 | ASSLAEEIAGQETQY
TRBV28 | ASSFGTGYTEAF
TRBV24-1 | ATSDPTTGLLSSYNEQF
TRBV11-2 | ASSETSGYGNEKLF
TRBV7-2 | ASSLGTSGRSDTQY
TRBV3-1/TRBV3-2 | ASSQEGPYEQY
TRBV7-6 | ASSFPTLGQGWTGELF
TRBV29-1 | SVVRGEQF
TRBV25-1 | ASSEPGGNTIY
TRBV3-1/TRBV3-2 | ASRPTGGSNGYT
TRBV9 | ASSPRRTSMDEQY
TRBV7-9 | ASSSGRGGEKLF
TRBV19 | ASSIGVAGVLDTQY
TRBV6-2/TRBV6-3 | ASSQTGEQY
TRBV7-8 | ASSAPSGGNTGELF
TRBV6-5 | ASSYSHGGGGYT
TRBV10-3 | AISGAGGRGEQY
TRBV4-2 | ASSQAAIAGGQETQY
TRBV6-6 | ASRTSGGDTGELF
TRBV15 | ATSREGSGRAETQY
TRBV18 | ASSPPWTLGEQY
TRBV27 | ASSLFPGEISYEQY
TRBV6-6 | ASSSGSHSYNEQF
TRBV2 | ASSATGYNSPLH
TRBV3-1/TRBV3-2 | ASSQRQYSGNTIY
TRBV12-5 | ASGLVATGNSNSPLH
TRBV7-8 | ASSPGTSYEQY
TRBV10-1 | ASSENLLSPEQY
TRBV7-3 | ASSKTGGVGNEQF
TRBV6-5 | ASSYSPRVGGYT
TRBV2 | ASRTGLSNQPQH
TRBV9 | ASSVDKNSIYNEQF
TRBV19 | AGGLAGEQF
TRBV6-4 | ASSRTPVSGGANVLT
TRBV3-1/TRBV3-2 | ASSQGGTGGLEQY
TRBV11-2 | ASSPRTSGSGVTQY
TRBV23-1 | ASSQSPGQSLPNTGELF
TRBV4-1 | ASSQARSAYEQY
TRBV30 | AWSVHSNQPQH
TRBV11-2 | ASSPRQGQNGELF
TRBV6-5 | ASTSFYGYT
TRBV25-1 | ASTFTGVGETQY
TRBV11-3 | ASSLDLDSKTQY
TRBV30 | AWSGLRVEQY
TRBV11-2 | ASSLLGSSTRYEQY
TRBV2 | ASSPSRGGTDTQY
TRBV19 | ASSISTVGLSSYNEQF
TRBV5-4 | ASSAGTSSYNEQF
TRBV2 | ASSGAGKDTQY
TRBV6-4 | ASSGDSLIYT
TRBV19 | ASSIALPRGHTGELF
TRBV12-3/TRBV12-4 | ASTGSGDTIY
TRBV5-8 | ASSLYTTGPGVLH
TRBV5-4 | ASSLGWEGGRSGNTIY
TRBV5-4 | ASSAAGRGNTEAF
TRBV7-3 | ASSLGAGGSDEQY
TRBV5-6 | ASSTGGNTIY
TRBV7-8 | ASSLSHGDENTIY